This T cell receptor (beta chain) was identified during a study of shared clonotypes between healthy human individuals. Notes on the study in general: Rarefaction analysis demonstrated incomplete sorted-subset sequencing notwithstanding large depth.

As concerns this clone: Its specificity is not known.

The naive CD8 population came from CD45RO-negative cells selected for CCR7, without terminally differentiated effector memory CD45RA+ cells. TCRdb's table, derived via immunoSEQ multiplex PCR, lists solely in-frame clones and lacks some. The table includes about 680,000 clones, under 95% detected once. The sequenced sample consisted of naive CD8+ T cells sorted from blood. The receptor comes from a man between 25 and 39 years old in good health.

CDR3 loop: CASSLNGGNSEQYF. Written as DNA, the CDR3 is TGCGCCAGCAGCTTGAACGGTGGCAATTCGGAGCAGTACTTC. The chain is built from TRBV5-1 and TRBJ2-7; D gene unclear. Per the germline V gene, CDR1 is SGHRS and CDR2 is YFSETQ. Trimming cost V 1 base and J 7 bases, with 15 bases left between them. There are 14 residues in the CDR3. Filled out from reference TRBV5-1 and TRBJ2-7, the complete variable domain reads KAGVTQTPRYLIKTRGQQVTLSCSPISGHRSVSWYQQTPGQGLQFLFEYFSETQRNKGNFPGRFSGRQFSNSRSEMNVSTLELGDSALYLCASSLNGGNSEQYFGPGTRLTVT.